The rows below give T cell receptor beta chains drawn from one sample of a study of cytomegalovirus exposure and HLA in healthy donors. Generated by immunoSEQ multiplex PCR, the TCRdb table keeps only in-frame clones and is missing some. The sample holds 55,000 to 70,000 clones. Sample: PBMCs. The source is a female donor in good health and CMV-seropositive. CDR3s include the opening cysteine and the closing phenylalanine or tryptophan. The D gene is left open where the match is weak.

>TRBD2|TRBV30|TRBJ2-3
CAWSFGGSSTDTQYF
>TRBD1|TRBV30|TRBJ1-2
CAWSVGQGPYGYTF
>NA|TRBV5-1|TRBJ1-1
CASSLATANTEAFF
>NA|TRBV28|TRBJ1-2
CASSLFRRSTYGYTF
>TRBD2|TRBV2|TRBJ2-5
CASRSLAGGQETQYF
>NA|TRBV9|TRBJ2-2
CASSVTNTGELFF
>TRBD1|TRBV9|TRBJ1-2
CASSNQGGGYTF
>NA|TRBV9|TRBJ2-7
CASSPHTGGVAYEQYF
>NA|TRBV7-9|TRBJ1-2
CASSLGGTYGYTF
>NA|TRBV28|TRBJ2-7
CASSPPDRPWEQYF
>NA|TRBV27|TRBJ1-2
CASSLTGTYGYTF
>TRBD1|TRBV7-3|TRBJ1-1
CASSPTDRVTEAFF
>TRBD1|TRBV10-3|TRBJ2-2
CATQEFQGAGELFF
>NA|TRBV6-5|TRBJ2-3
CASSYGLDTDTQYF
>NA|TRBV6-5|TRBJ1-2
CASSIGSAGGYTF
>TRBD1|TRBV30|TRBJ2-5
CAGSVSAGGAETQYF
>TRBD2|TRBV30|TRBJ2-1
CAWSERLAGDNEQFF
>TRBD2|TRBV28|TRBJ2-1
CASKPSGTSGRAGEQFF
>NA|TRBV2|TRBJ2-2
CASSVERTNTGELFF
>TRBD1|TRBV5-4|TRBJ2-7
CASSHPGQGYYEQYF
>NA|TRBV4-3|TRBJ2-7
CASSQDTAVYYEQYF
>NA|TRBV5-1|TRBJ2-7
CASSLRGHSYEQYF
>NA|TRBV7-2|TRBJ2-7
CASSLGGDLLEQYF
>NA|TRBV4-1|TRBJ1-2
CASSQEDTASYGYTF
>TRBD1|TRBV7-9|TRBJ1-3
CASSPGTGYSGNTIYF
>NA|TRBV5-6|TRBJ1-1
CASSLAWQGMTEAFF
>NA|TRBV28|TRBJ2-7
CASSSRYQGGEQYF
>TRBD1|TRBV6-1|TRBJ1-1
CASSGGTGRDTEAFF
>TRBD2|TRBV9|TRBJ2-3
CASSAHSSGDTQYF
>NA|TRBV27|TRBJ1-4
CASSFDSPNEKLFF
>TRBD1|TRBV19|TRBJ1-5
CASSITGQSNQPQHF
>NA|TRBV10-1|TRBJ1-2
CASSENRAYGYTF
>TRBD1|TRBV6-5|TRBJ1-2
CASREQGAVDGYTF
>NA|TRBV29-1|TRBJ1-1
CSVVRGSNTEAFF
>TRBD1|TRBV4-1|TRBJ2-7
CASSQEAGQGDYEQYF
>NA|TRBV20-1|TRBJ1-1
CSAMRDTEAFF
>NA|TRBV29-1|TRBJ2-7
CSVEGAGYEQYF
>TRBD1|TRBV6-5|TRBJ1-1
CASSYSGTGLEF
>NA|TRBV18|TRBJ2-7
CASSPGGDNSYEQYF
>NA|TRBV18|TRBJ2-7
CASSPPGEIYEQYF
>TRBD1|TRBV28|TRBJ1-1
CASSVPTGAPEAFF
>TRBD2|TRBV9|TRBJ2-5
CASSVGASGGTQETQYF
>TRBD1|TRBV5-1|TRBJ2-7
CASSNPGQGYEQYF
>TRBD1|TRBV28|TRBJ1-5
CASSDRVNQPQHF
>NA|TRBV19|TRBJ2-5
CASSISGVQETQYF
>TRBD1|TRBV9|TRBJ1-4
CASSVGTATNEKLFF
>NA|TRBV5-1|TRBJ1-4
CASSLGTVVNEKLFF
>NA|TRBV14|TRBJ1-1
CASSQGGRDWAEAFF
>TRBD2|TRBV4-2|TRBJ2-7
CASSQDRGLAAYEQYF
>NA|TRBV30|TRBJ2-2
CAWSVMKLSGSSAGELFF
>NA|TRBV30|TRBJ1-1
CAWSSGYWREAFF
>TRBD1|TRBV7-9|TRBJ1-6
CASSPTGDNSPLHF